The clone carrying this TCR beta chain was found a few times. Its antigen is currently unknown. The record originates from a study of naive and memory T cell subsets. The study, taken as a whole, reports: Clonotypes are single alpha or beta chains, not paired receptors.

The CDR3 has 14 residues. The V gene lost 1 base and the J gene lost 4 bases, with 5 bases spanning the gap. Germline CDR1 is SGHTA and CDR2 is FQGNSA. The beta constant-region primer was an equimolar mix of two oligonucleotides covering TRBC1 and TRBC2. Each CDR3 protein is one row after TCRdb ran MiXCR on the UMI-ligation and nested PCR reads. The data contain 84,000 or so distinct CDR3 sequences, 7% to 7.5% of them singletons. The clonotype originates from a human donor in good health. The rearrangement links TRBV7-2 to TRBJ2-6; D gene ambiguous. The sequencing input was central memory CD4+ T cells from blood. The CDR3 is CASSLGFGANVLTF. The CDR3 nucleotides are TGTGCCAGCAGCTTAGGATTCGGGGCCAACGTCCTGACTTTC.